One and the same sample provided the 5 T cell receptor beta chains below, sequenced in a study of breast tumors, draining lymph nodes, adjacent tissues. TCRdb itself ran the multiplex PCR reads through MiXCR, one entry per CDR3 protein. The sample yields approximately 100,000 distinct CDR3 sequences, 21% seen once. Axillary draining lymph nodes of breast cancer patients supplied the node samples. Sequenced input: axillary lymph node tissue. These TCRs come from a female donor with breast cancer. Some clones in this sample may be carry-over from other donors' samples.

This clonotype was observed at least ten times. The chain has TRBV29-1 and TRBJ2-7, with D perhaps TRBD1 or TRBD2 (6 bases each). CDR1 and CDR2 (germline): SQVTM, ANQGSEA. The V end was cut by 5 bases, the J end by 7 bases, with 12 bases between. The CDR3 is 11 residues long. Here the CDR3 reads CSVSGAREQYF. The DNA for the CDR3 is TGCAGCGTTTCGGGGGCACGGGAGCAGTACTTC.

The rearrangement uses TRBV3-1 and TRBJ2-3, with D hard to call. CDR1 is LGHDT, CDR2 YNNKEL, per germline (reference sequence). V was cut by 5 bases and J by 5 bases, with 14 bases left in between. This CDR3 region has 14 residues. CDR3 protein: CASSYWTRGDTQYF. As DNA, the CDR3 is TGTGCCAGCAGCTACTGGACGCGAGGAGATACGCAGTATTTT.

This clonotype was seen many times. V usage is TRBV15 and J usage is TRBJ1-3; D not resolved. The CDR3 runs 16 residues. In germline, CDR1 is LNHNV, CDR2 YYDKDF (reference sequence). V lost 0 bases and J lost 1, with 10 bases in between. This CDR3 is CATSRDIGFSGNTIYF. As DNA, the CDR3 is TGTGCCACCAGCAGAGATATAGGGTTTTCTGGAAACACCATATATTTT. The full variable domain, in which reference TRBV15 and TRBJ1-3 provide the parts outside the CDR3, is DAMVIQNPRYQVTQFGKPVTLSCSQTLNHNVMYWYQQKSSQAPKLLFHYYDKDFNNEADTPDNFQSRRPNTSFCFLDIRSPGLGDTAMYLCATSRDIGFSGNTIYFGEGSWLTVV.

In the case of this clonotype: A clone one base away is much larger, so this may be a read error. The gene calls are TRBV19 and TRBJ1-5; D might be TRBD1 (5 bases). The CDR3 is 15 amino acids. CDR1 is LNHDA, CDR2 SQIVND, per germline (reference sequence). In DNA, the CDR3 is TGTGCCAGTAGTATATGGGGGAATTGGAATCAGCACCAGCATTTT. It encodes CASSIWGNWNQHQHF.

This clonotype was detected ten times or more. The chain is built from TRBV19 and TRBJ2-2, with 7 bases that match TRBD2. Per germline, CDR1 LNHDA and CDR2 SQIVND (reference sequence). Germline trimming cut 1 base from V and 6 bases from J; bases unmatched to any gene: 2. The CDR3 covers 14 residues. The CDR3 DNA sequence: TGTGCCAGTAGTATAGCGGGAGGCTCCGGGGAGCTGTTTTTT. The encoded protein is CASSIAGGSGELFF.